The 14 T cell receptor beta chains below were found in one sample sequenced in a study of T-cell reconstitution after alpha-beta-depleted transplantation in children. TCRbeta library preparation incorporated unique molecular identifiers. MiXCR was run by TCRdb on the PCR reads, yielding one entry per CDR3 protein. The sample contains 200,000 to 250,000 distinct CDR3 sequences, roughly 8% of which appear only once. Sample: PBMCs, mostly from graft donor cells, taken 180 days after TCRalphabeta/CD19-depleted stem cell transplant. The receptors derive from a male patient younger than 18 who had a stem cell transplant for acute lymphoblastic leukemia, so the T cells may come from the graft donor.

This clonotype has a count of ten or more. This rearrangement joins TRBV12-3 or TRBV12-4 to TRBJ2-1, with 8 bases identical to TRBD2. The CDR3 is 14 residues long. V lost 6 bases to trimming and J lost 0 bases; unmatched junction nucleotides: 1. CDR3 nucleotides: TGTGCCAGCAGGGCGGGGGGCTCCTACAATGAGCAGTTCTTC. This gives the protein CASRAGGSYNEQFF.

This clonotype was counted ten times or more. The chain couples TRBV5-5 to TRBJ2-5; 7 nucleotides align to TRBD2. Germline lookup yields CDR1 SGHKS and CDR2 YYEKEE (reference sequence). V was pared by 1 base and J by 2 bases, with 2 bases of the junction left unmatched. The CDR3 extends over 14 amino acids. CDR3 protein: CASSLWGGQETQYF. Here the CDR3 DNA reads TGTGCCAGCAGCTTGTGGGGGGGGCAAGAGACCCAGTACTTC. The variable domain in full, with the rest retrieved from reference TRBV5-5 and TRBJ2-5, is DAGVTQSPTHLIKTRGQQVTLRCSPISGHKSVSWYQQVLGQGPQFIFQYYEKEERGRGNFPDRFSARQFPNYSSELNVNALLLGDSALYLCASSLWGGQETQYFGPGTRLLVL.

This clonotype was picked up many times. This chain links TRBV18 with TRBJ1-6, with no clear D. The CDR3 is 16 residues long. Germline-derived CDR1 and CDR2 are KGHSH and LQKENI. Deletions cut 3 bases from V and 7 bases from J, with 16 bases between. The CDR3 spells CASSPRMQTRNSPLHF. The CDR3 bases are TGTGCCAGCTCACCGAGGATGCAGACGCGGAATTCACCCCTCCACTTT. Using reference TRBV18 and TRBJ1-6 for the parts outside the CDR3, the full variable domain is NAGVMQNPRHLVRRRGQEARLRCSPMKGHSHVYWYRQLPEEGLKFMVYLQKENIIDESGMPKERFSAEFPKEGPSILRIQQVVRGDSAAYFCASSPRMQTRNSPLHFGNGTRLTVT.

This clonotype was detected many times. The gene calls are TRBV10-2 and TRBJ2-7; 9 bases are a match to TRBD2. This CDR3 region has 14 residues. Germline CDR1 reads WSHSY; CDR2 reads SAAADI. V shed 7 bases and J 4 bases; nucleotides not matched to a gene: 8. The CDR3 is CASNGLAGTYEQYF. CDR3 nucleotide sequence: TGCGCCAGCAATGGGCTAGCGGGAACTTACGAGCAGTACTTC.

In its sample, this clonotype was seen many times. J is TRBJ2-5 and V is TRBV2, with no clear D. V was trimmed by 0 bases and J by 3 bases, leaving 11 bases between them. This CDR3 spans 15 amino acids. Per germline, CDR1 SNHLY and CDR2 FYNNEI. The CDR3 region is CASSEANEWEETQYF. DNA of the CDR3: TGTGCCAGCAGTGAAGCGAATGAGTGGGAAGAGACCCAGTACTTC.

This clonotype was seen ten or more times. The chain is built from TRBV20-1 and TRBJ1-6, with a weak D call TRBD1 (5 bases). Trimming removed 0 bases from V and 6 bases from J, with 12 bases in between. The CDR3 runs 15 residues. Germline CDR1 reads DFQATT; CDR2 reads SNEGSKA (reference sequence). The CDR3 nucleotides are TGCAGTGCTAGAGATTCGGGACGTACTAATTCACCCCTCCACTTT. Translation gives CSARDSGRTNSPLHF.

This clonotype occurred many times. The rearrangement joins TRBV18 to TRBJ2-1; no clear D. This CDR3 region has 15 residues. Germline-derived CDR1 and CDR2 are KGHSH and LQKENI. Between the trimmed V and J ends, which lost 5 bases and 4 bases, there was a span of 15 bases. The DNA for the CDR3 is TGTGCCAGCTCAACTCAGGTTAGATTGTACAATGAGCAGTTCTTC. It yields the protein CASSTQVRLYNEQFF. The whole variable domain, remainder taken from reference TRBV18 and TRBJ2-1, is NAGVMQNPRHLVRRRGQEARLRCSPMKGHSHVYWYRQLPEEGLKFMVYLQKENIIDESGMPKERFSAEFPKEGPSILRIQQVVRGDSAAYFCASSTQVRLYNEQFFGPGTRLTVL.

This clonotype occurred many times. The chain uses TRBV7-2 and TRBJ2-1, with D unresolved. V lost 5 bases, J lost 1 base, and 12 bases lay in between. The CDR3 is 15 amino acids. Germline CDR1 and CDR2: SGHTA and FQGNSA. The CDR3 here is CASSIVVGSYNEQFF. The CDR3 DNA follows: TGTGCCAGCAGCATCGTAGTAGGGTCCTACAATGAGCAGTTCTTC.

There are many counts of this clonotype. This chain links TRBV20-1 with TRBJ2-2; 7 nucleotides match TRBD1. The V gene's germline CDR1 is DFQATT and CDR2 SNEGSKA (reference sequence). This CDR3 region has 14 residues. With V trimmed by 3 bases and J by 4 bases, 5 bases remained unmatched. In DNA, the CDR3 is TGCAGTGCTAGTCGGACAGGAGGCACCGGGGAGCTGTTTTTT. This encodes CSASRTGGTGELFF.

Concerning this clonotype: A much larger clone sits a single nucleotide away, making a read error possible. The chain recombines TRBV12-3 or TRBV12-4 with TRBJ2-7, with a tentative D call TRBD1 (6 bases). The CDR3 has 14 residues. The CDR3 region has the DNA TGTGCCAGCAGTTCCGACAGGATCAACTACGACCAGTACTTC. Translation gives CASSSDRINYDQYF.

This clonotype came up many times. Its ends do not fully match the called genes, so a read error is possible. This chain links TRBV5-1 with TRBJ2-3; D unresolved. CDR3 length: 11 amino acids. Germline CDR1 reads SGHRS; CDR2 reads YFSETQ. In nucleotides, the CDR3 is TGTGCCAGCAGCTTGGGAGATACGCAGTATTTT. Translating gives CASSLGDTQYF.

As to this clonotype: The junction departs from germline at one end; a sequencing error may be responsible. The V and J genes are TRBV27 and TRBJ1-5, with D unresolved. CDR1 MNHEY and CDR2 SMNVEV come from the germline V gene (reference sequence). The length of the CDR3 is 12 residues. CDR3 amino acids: CASKTGNQPRHF. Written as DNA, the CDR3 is TGTGCCAGCAAGACGGGAAATCAGCCCCGGCATTTT.

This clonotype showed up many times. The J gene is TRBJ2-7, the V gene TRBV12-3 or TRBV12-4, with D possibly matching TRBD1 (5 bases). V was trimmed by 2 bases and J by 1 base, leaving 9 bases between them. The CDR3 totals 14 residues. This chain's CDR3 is CASSLRGFSYEQYF. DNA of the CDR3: TGTGCCAGCAGTTTAAGGGGTTTTTCCTACGAGCAGTACTTC.

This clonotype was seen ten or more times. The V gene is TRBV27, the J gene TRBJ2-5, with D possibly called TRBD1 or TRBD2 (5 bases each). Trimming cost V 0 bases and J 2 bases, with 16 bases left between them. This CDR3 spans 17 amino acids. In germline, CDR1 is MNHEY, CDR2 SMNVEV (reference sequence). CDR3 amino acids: CASSLSGRWRTQETQYF. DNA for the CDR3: TGTGCCAGCAGTTTATCGGGTCGATGGAGGACACAAGAGACCCAGTACTTC.